One sample yielded the 30 T cell receptor beta chains listed below, sequenced in a study of blood T cell repertoires in COVID-19. The repertoire was sequenced with immunoSEQ multiplex PCR; TCRdb's copy has only in-frame clones and lacks some. This table has 250,000 to 300,000 clones, around 90% appearing once. The sequencing sample was made of peripheral blood. Receptors were obtained from a woman between 70 and 85 years old with COVID-19, enrolled during active disease.

Here the CDR3 reads CASSDGGYSGNTIYF. DNA for the CDR3: TGTGCCAGCAGTGATGGCGGATACTCTGGAAACACCATATATTTT. V is TRBV2 and J is TRBJ1-3; the D is unclear. This CDR3 has 15 amino acids. Germline loops: CDR1 SNHLY, CDR2 FYNNEI. V lost 3 bases to trimming and J lost 0 bases, with 9 bases between them.

V is TRBV3-1 (or the pseudogene TRBV3-2) and J is TRBJ2-7, with D perhaps matching TRBD2 (6 bases). The CDR3 contains 16 residues. CDR1 is LGHDT, CDR2 YNNKEL, per germline (reference sequence). Trimming shortened V by 4 bases and J by 6 bases, and 22 bases separated the two germline ends. CDR3 nucleotide sequence: TGTGCCAGCAGCCCCAGACTAGTTTTCGAGGAATCCGAGCAGTACTTC. Protein product: CASSPRLVFEESEQYF.

The gene calls are TRBV10-3 and TRBJ1-2; a possible D gene is TRBD1 (5 bases). The CDR3 covers 16 residues. The ends were cut back, 3 bases at V and 4 bases at J, with 18 bases in the middle. Germline CDR1 ENHRY, CDR2 SYGVKD. Here the CDR3 reads CAISEGVITSSYGYTF. The CDR3 DNA sequence: TGTGCCATCAGTGAAGGGGTCATCACCTCTTCCTATGGCTACACCTTC.

The chain is built from TRBV9 and TRBJ2-7, with D uncertain. The ends were cut back, 0 bases at V and 7 bases at J, with 20 bases in the middle. The CDR3 consists of 16 residues. Germline V CDR1 and CDR2: SGDLS, YYNGEE. CDR3 sequence: CASSVGSGGWSEEQYF. The DNA of the CDR3 is TGTGCCAGCAGCGTAGGCAGTGGCGGCTGGTCGGAGGAGCAGTACTTC.

The chain uses TRBV5-5 and TRBJ2-1; possibly TRBD1 for D (5 bases). The V end was cut by 4 bases, the J end by 4 bases, with 12 bases between. The CDR3 has 14 residues. In germline, CDR1 is SGHKS, CDR2 YYEKEE (reference sequence). CDR3 nucleotide sequence: TGTGCCAGCAGCATAACTACAGGTTACAATGAGCAGTTCTTC. As protein: CASSITTGYNEQFF.

The rearrangement uses TRBV29-1 and TRBJ2-7; TRBD2 might be the D (7 bases). The CDR3 length is 12 residues. The V gene's germline CDR1 is SQVTM and CDR2 ANQGSEA. Trimming took 2 bases from V and 6 from J, leaving 11 bases between them. The CDR3 protein is CSVERGAGEQYF. The CDR3, as DNA: TGCAGCGTTGAACGGGGGGCGGGCGAGCAGTACTTC.

V gene TRBV15 combines with J gene TRBJ1-2; D is uncertain. Deletions cut 5 bases from V and 3 bases from J, with 16 bases between. This CDR3 region has 15 residues. Germline V gene sequence: CDR1 LNHNV, CDR2 YYDKDF (reference sequence). CDR3 nucleotides: TGTGCCACCAGCCCCCGGGTCAGTGGCCACTATGGCTACACCTTC. It translates to CATSPRVSGHYGYTF.

The rearrangement uses TRBV7-3 and TRBJ2-7, with 8 bases identical to TRBD2. Germline CDR1 is SGHTA and CDR2 is FQGTGA. The CDR3 contains 14 residues. Trimming removed 5 bases from V and 0 bases from J; junction bases left unmatched: 3. Here the CDR3 DNA reads TGTGCCAGCAGCCCCGGGACTAGCTCCTACGAGCAGTACTTC. Encoded protein: CASSPGTSSYEQYF.

This clone was picked up a small number of times. The chain couples TRBV27 to TRBJ2-2; TRBD2 matches at 10 bases. V lost 6 bases to trimming and J lost 6 bases; unmatched junction nucleotides: 4. The CDR3 is 14 amino acids. Germline loops: CDR1 MNHEY, CDR2 SMNVEV (reference sequence). For the CDR3, the DNA is TGTGCCAGCAGGACTAGCGGGCCTGCCGGGGAGCTGTTTTTT. Translating it yields CASRTSGPAGELFF.

This chain links TRBV24-1 with TRBJ2-5; D possibly corresponds to TRBD1 (5 bases). Trimming took off 4 bases at V and 6 bases at J, with 17 bases between the two ends. Looked up from germline, CDR1 is KGHDR and CDR2 is SFDVKD. The length of the CDR3 is 15 residues. The CDR3, as DNA: TGTGCCACCAGTGAGGCGTGGCAGGGAACGAAGACCCAGTACTTC. It translates to CATSEAWQGTKTQYF.

The rearrangement joins TRBV10-3 to TRBJ2-7; D remains unclear. Germline values: CDR1 ENHRY, CDR2 SYGVKD. The CDR3 runs to 15 residues. The V gene lost 4 bases and the J gene lost 6 bases, with 19 bases spanning the gap. This CDR3 reads CAISAQRSSESEQYF. In DNA form, the CDR3 reads TGTGCCATCAGTGCGCAGAGGAGCAGCGAAAGCGAGCAGTACTTC.

V and J are TRBV6-6 and TRBJ1-2; 12 bases fit TRBD1. Germline values: CDR1 MNHNY, CDR2 SVGAGI (reference sequence). The junction had 7 bases not matched to a gene; V was cut back by 4 bases and J by 7 bases. The CDR3 loop spans 15 amino acids. CDR3 residues: CASSFEGQGALGYTF. The CDR3 DNA follows: TGTGCCAGCAGTTTTGAGGGACAGGGGGCGCTTGGCTACACCTTC.

The rearrangement uses TRBV20-1 and TRBJ1-2; 8 bases align to TRBD1. Germline lookup yields CDR1 DFQATT and CDR2 SNEGSKA (reference sequence). CDR3 length: 15 residues. V gave up 3 bases and J gave up 3 bases; unmatched junction bases: 9. As DNA, the CDR3 is TGCAGTGCTAGTTCCCCGACAGGGGCGGACTATGGCTACACCTTC. Translation: CSASSPTGADYGYTF.

This chain uses TRBV4-2 with TRBJ2-7, with a weak D call TRBD1 (7 bases). CDR1 LGHNA and CDR2 YNFKEQ come from the germline V gene. The CDR3 spans 15 residues. V was trimmed by 2 bases and J by 3 bases, leaving 14 bases between them. CDR3 DNA sequence: TGTGCCAGCAGCCAAAGGGCGGGACAGTACTACGAGCAGTACTTC. Residues: CASSQRAGQYYEQYF.

Only a few counts were recorded for this clone. The V call is TRBV4-2, the J call TRBJ1-5, with TRBD1 matching over 8 bases. CDR1 and CDR2 from the germline V gene are LGHNA and YNFKEQ. The CDR3 has 15 residues. Unmatched junction bases numbered 7, after V lost 6 bases and J lost 3 bases. The CDR3 region is CASSENRGDNQPQHF. DNA for the CDR3: TGTGCCAGCAGTGAAAACAGGGGGGACAATCAGCCCCAGCATTTT.

The gene calls are TRBV7-2 and TRBJ1-2; 8 nucleotides line up with TRBD1. J gave up 5 bases and V 5 bases, and 13 bases lay outside the gene matches. Germline assignment: CDR1 SGHTA and CDR2 FQGNSA. This CDR3 has 16 residues. CDR3 amino acids: CASSKGGQELFYGYTF. CDR3 nucleotides: TGTGCCAGCAGCAAGGGGGGACAGGAACTTTTTTATGGCTACACCTTC. Full variable domain (outside the CDR3, taken from reference TRBV7-2 and TRBJ1-2): GAGVSQSPSNKVTEKGKDVELRCDPISGHTALYWYRQSLGQGLEFLIYFQGNSAPDKSGLPSDRFSAERTGGSVSTLTIQRTQQEDSAVYLCASSKGGQELFYGYTFGSGTRLTVV.

The genes are TRBV6-5 and TRBJ1-5; D gene unclear. The CDR3 spans 12 residues. V lost 6 bases, J lost 5 bases, and 8 bases lay in between. Germline V gene data show CDR1 as MNHEY and CDR2 as SVGAGI. DNA for the CDR3: TGTGCCAGCAGACCCACAGATCAGCCCCAGCATTTT. Protein sequence: CASRPTDQPQHF.

The rearrangement uses TRBV27 and TRBJ2-7, with 8 bases matching TRBD2. CDR1 MNHEY and CDR2 SMNVEV come from the germline V gene (reference sequence). The CDR3 has 13 amino acids. After removal of 5 bases from V and 4 bases from J, the junction contained 4 bases not matched to a gene. CDR3 nucleotide sequence: TGTGCCAGCAGTCGTAGCGGGGAATACGAGCAGTACTTC. Its protein product is CASSRSGEYEQYF.

In its sample, this clone was seen once. V is TRBV18 and J is TRBJ2-1, with TRBD1 matching over 7 bases. J gave up 9 bases and V 8 bases, and 4 bases lay outside the gene matches. Germline V gene lookup returns CDR1 KGHSH and CDR2 LQKENI. This CDR3 spans 11 amino acids. This chain's CDR3 is CASTNRGEQFF. The CDR3 DNA reads as TGTGCCAGCACCAACAGGGGTGAGCAGTTCTTC. Variable domain in full (rest from reference TRBV18 and TRBJ2-1): NAGVMQNPRHLVRRRGQEARLRCSPMKGHSHVYWYRQLPEEGLKFMVYLQKENIIDESGMPKERFSAEFPKEGPSILRIQQVVRGDSAAYFCASTNRGEQFFGPGTRLTVL.

The chain carries TRBV11-2 and TRBJ2-5; 7 bases align to TRBD1. With V trimmed by 4 bases and J by 1 base, 6 bases remained unmatched. Per the germline V gene, CDR1 is SGHAT and CDR2 is FQNNGV. The CDR3 sequence is 15 residues long. CDR3 sequence reads: CASSSGTVSQETQYF. CDR3 bases: TGTGCCAGCAGCTCAGGGACAGTAAGCCAAGAGACCCAGTACTTC.

This clone was seen a handful of times. This chain uses TRBV30 with TRBJ2-2; 7 bases map to TRBD2. The germline V gene encodes CDR1 GTSNPN and CDR2 SVGIG (reference sequence). V was clipped by 7 bases and J by 2 bases; unmatched bases: 10. This CDR3 has 15 residues. Written as DNA, the CDR3 is TGTGCCTCTACTCCCGGGACTACCAACACCGGGGAGCTGTTTTTT. Translated, it gives CASTPGTTNTGELFF. The variable domain in full, with the rest retrieved from reference TRBV30 and TRBJ2-2, is SQTIHQWPATLVQPVGSPLSLECTVEGTSNPNLYWYRQAAGRGLQLLFYSVGIGQISSEVPQNLSASRPQDRQFILSSKKLLLSDSGFYLCASTPGTTNTGELFFGEGSRLTVL.

The chain links TRBV3-1 (or the pseudogene TRBV3-2) to TRBJ1-5; 9 positions match TRBD1. Germline CDR1 reads LGHDT; CDR2 reads YNNKEL (reference sequence). The CDR3 is made up of 16 amino acids. Germline trimming cut 4 bases from V and 7 bases from J; bases unmatched to any gene: 11. The CDR3 DNA is TGTGCCAGCAGCCCCGATCCGACAGGGGGTGGGCAGCCCCAGCATTTT. Translation gives CASSPDPTGGGQPQHF.

This chain connects TRBV6-6 to TRBJ1-4, with D tentatively TRBD1 (6 bases). Trimming pared 0 bases from V and 4 bases from J, leaving 12 bases between. CDR3 length: 16 residues. CDR1 is MNHNY, CDR2 SVGAGI, per germline (reference sequence). In DNA form, the CDR3 reads TGTGCCAGCAGTTACTCGAGTGGGGGCAATAATGAAAAACTGTTTTTT. Protein product: CASSYSSGGNNEKLFF.

The rearrangement joins TRBV28 to TRBJ1-4; tentative D call: TRBD1 (6 bases). V was shortened by 2 bases and J by 14 bases, with 15 bases between the two germline ends. The CDR3 consists of 13 residues. Germline assignment: CDR1 MDHEN and CDR2 SYDVKM. CDR3 residues: CASSLRGPGALFF. The CDR3, as DNA: TGTGCCAGCAGTTTAAGGGGACCAGGGGCGCTGTTTTTT.

V and J are TRBV9 and TRBJ2-1; 10 bases agree with TRBD2. The CDR3 contains 14 residues. With 5 bases clipped from V and 6 bases from J, the junction kept 5 bases outside the gene matches. Looked up from germline, CDR1 is SGDLS and CDR2 is YYNGEE. As DNA, the CDR3 is TGTGCCAGCAGTTGGAGACTAGCGGGCAATGAGCAGTTCTTC. Its translation is CASSWRLAGNEQFF.

The V gene is TRBV3-1 (or the pseudogene TRBV3-2), the J gene TRBJ1-3; possibly TRBD1 for D (5 bases). V dropped 8 bases and J dropped 1 base, with 15 bases sitting between them. The CDR3 length is 15 residues. In germline, CDR1 is LGHDT, CDR2 YNNKEL (reference sequence). CDR3 coding DNA: TGTGCCAGCGGTCGACAGTTCTTTTCTGGAAACACCATATATTTT. This translates into CASGRQFFSGNTIYF.

The gene calls are TRBV5-1 and TRBJ2-7; the D is unclear. Germline values: CDR1 SGHRS, CDR2 YFSETQ. This CDR3 has 11 amino acids. The V gene lost 4 bases and the J gene lost 3 bases, with 5 bases spanning the gap. CDR3 amino acids: CASSRSYEQYF. CDR3 sequence (DNA): TGCGCCAGCAGCAGGAGCTACGAGCAGTACTTC.

The genes are TRBV28 and TRBJ1-3; D ambiguous. The germline V and J ends were trimmed by 7 bases and 2 bases, with 9 bases remaining between them. The CDR3 covers 13 residues. The germline gives CDR1 MDHEN, CDR2 SYDVKM. The DNA of the CDR3 is TGTGCCAGCACTAGGCGCGCTGGAAACACCATATATTTT. Its translation: CASTRRAGNTIYF.

The chain has TRBV19 and TRBJ2-4; 9 bases line up with TRBD1. Germline V CDR1 and CDR2: LNHDA, SQIVND (reference sequence). After removal of 5 bases from V and 0 bases from J, the junction contained 11 bases not matched to a gene. The CDR3 is 18 amino acids. The DNA for the CDR3 is TGTGCCAGTAGTCGCCGGGACAGGGCTACCTTAGCCAAAAACATTCAGTACTTC. This encodes CASSRRDRATLAKNIQYF.

V and J are TRBV30 and TRBJ2-2; no clear D gene. Germline CDR1 GTSNPN, CDR2 SVGIG (reference sequence). Trimming removed 3 bases at V and 3 bases at J, with 8 bases between. CDR3 length equals 13 residues. The CDR3 sequence: CAWRNTDTGELFF. In DNA, the CDR3 is TGTGCCTGGAGAAACACCGACACCGGGGAGCTGTTTTTT.